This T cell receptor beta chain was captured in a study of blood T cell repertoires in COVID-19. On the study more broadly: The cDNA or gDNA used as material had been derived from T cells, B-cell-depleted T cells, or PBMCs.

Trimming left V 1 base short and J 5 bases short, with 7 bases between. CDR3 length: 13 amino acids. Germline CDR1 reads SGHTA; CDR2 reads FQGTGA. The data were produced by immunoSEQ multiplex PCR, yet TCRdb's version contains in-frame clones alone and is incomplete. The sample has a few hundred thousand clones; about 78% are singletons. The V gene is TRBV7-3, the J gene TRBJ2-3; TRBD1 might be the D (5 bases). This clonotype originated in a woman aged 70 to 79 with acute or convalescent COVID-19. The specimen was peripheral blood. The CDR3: CASSLNDRDTQYF. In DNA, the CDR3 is TGTGCCAGCAGCTTAAACGACAGAGATACGCAGTATTTT.